Listed below are T cell receptor beta chains from one sample, sequenced in a study of shared clonotypes between healthy human individuals. Only in-frame clones appear in the TCRdb table, and some are missing; sequencing was by immunoSEQ multiplex PCR. This table has fewer than 1 million clones, 96% appearing once. The sample taken for sequencing was naive CD8+ T cells sorted from blood. These receptors originate from a man aged 25 to 45 in good health. CDR3s include the opening cysteine and the closing phenylalanine or tryptophan. The D gene is left open where the match is weak. Size is stated for part of the rows, as once, few or many counts, or as a class when the clone is expanded.

NA | TRBJ1-1 | TRBV9 | TRBD1 | 14 | CASSPGQGNTEAFF | TGTGCCAGCAGCCCAGGACAGGGGAACACTGAAGCTTTCTTT
NA | TRBJ2-7 | TRBV21-1 | NA | 14 | CASRDRDRTYEQYF | TGTGCCAGCAGGGACCGGGACAGAACCTACGAGCAGTACTTC
NA | TRBJ2-7 | TRBV5-6 | NA | 15 | CASTPWGGLGSEQYF | TGTGCCAGCACCCCCTGGGGGGGGCTCGGTAGCGAGCAGTACTTC
NA | TRBJ2-1 | TRBV9 | TRBD1 | 15 | CASSVEGQGVDEQFF | TGTGCCAGCAGCGTAGAGGGACAGGGAGTCGATGAGCAGTTCTTC
NA | TRBJ1-1 | TRBV4-1 | NA | 15 | CASSQTPGTDSEAFF | TGCGCCAGCAGCCAAACACCTGGGACCGACAGTGAAGCTTTCTTT
NA | TRBJ2-5 | TRBV29-1 | TRBD2 | 14 | CSVEEVAGGETQYF | TGCAGCGTTGAAGAGGTAGCGGGAGGAGAGACCCAGTACTTC
NA | TRBJ2-3 | TRBV7-3 | TRBD2 | 15 | CASSWISGRGDTQYF | TGTGCCAGCAGCTGGATTAGCGGGAGGGGAGATACGCAGTATTTT
NA | TRBJ1-1 | TRBV9 | NA | 15 | CASSVGVSAVAEAFF | TGTGCCAGCAGCGTAGGGGTAAGTGCCGTAGCTGAAGCTTTCTTT
NA | TRBJ2-3 | TRBV5-8 | TRBD1 | 15 | CACRDRGLGTDTQYF | TGTGCCTGCCGGGACAGGGGATTGGGGACAGATACGCAGTATTTT
NA | TRBJ2-2 | TRBV19 | NA | 12 | CASSTRTGELFF | TGTGCCAGTAGTACACGAACCGGGGAGCTGTTTTTT
NA | TRBJ2-2 | TRBV7-9 | NA | 13 | CASSLGNTGELFF | TGTGCCAGCAGCTTAGGGAACACCGGGGAGCTGTTTTTT
once | TRBJ1-5 | TRBV7-8 | TRBD1 | 15 | CASSTGTVSNQPQHF | TGTGCCAGCAGCACCGGGACAGTTAGCAATCAGCCCCAGCATTTT
NA | TRBJ1-2 | TRBV2 | NA | 16 | CASSGEGVGDFYGYTF | TGTGCCAGCAGTGGGGAGGGGGTCGGAGACTTCTATGGCTACACCTTC
NA | TRBJ2-2 | TRBV7-9 | TRBD1 | 17 | CASSTERGQGYDGELFF | TGTGCCAGCAGCACGGAGCGGGGACAGGGATATGACGGGGAGCTGTTTTTT
NA | TRBJ2-1 | TRBV9 | NA | 12 | CASSVGDNEQFF | TGTGCCAGCAGCGTTGGTGACAATGAGCAGTTCTTC
NA | TRBJ2-7 | TRBV28 | NA | 14 | CASSPVAGPYEQYF | TGTGCCAGCAGCCCGGTGGCGGGCCCCTACGAGCAGTACTTC
NA | TRBJ2-4 | TRBV14 | NA | 20 | CASSQSGLPTQILAKNIQYF | TGTGCCAGCAGCCAATCAGGTCTTCCAACTCAGATCCTAGCCAAAAACATTCAGTACTTC
once | TRBJ2-5 | TRBV7-9 | NA | 12 | CASSLYPETQYF | TGTGCCAGCAGCCTCTACCCCGAGACCCAGTACTTC
NA | TRBJ2-7 | TRBV29-1 | NA | 13 | CSVEWAGVYEQYF | TGCAGCGTTGAATGGGCAGGTGTTTACGAGCAGTACTTC
NA | TRBJ1-2 | TRBV7-9 | NA | 14 | CASTPAGRPYGYTF | TGTGCCAGCACCCCCGCCGGCAGGCCCTATGGCTACACCTTC
NA | TRBJ1-1 | TRBV19 | NA | 14 | CASSMDRVGRGAFF | TGTGCCAGTAGTATGGACCGCGTGGGGCGCGGGGCTTTCTTT
NA | TRBJ2-1 | TRBV7-6 | NA | 14 | CASSLAQGDNEQFF | TGTGCCAGCAGCTTAGCGCAAGGGGACAATGAGCAGTTCTTC
NA | TRBJ2-3 | TRBV5-5 | NA | 13 | CASNPRFTDTQYF | TGTGCCAGCAATCCGCGCTTCACAGATACGCAGTATTTT
NA | TRBJ2-1 | TRBV6-1 | NA | 13 | CASSEGRYNEQFF | TGTGCCAGCAGTGAAGGCAGGTACAATGAGCAGTTCTTC
NA | TRBJ2-2 | TRBV4-3 | TRBD2 | 18 | CASSQDTGLAGDTGELFF | TGCGCCAGCAGCCAAGATACGGGGCTAGCGGGGGACACCGGGGAGCTGTTTTTT
NA | TRBJ2-3 | TRBV7-8 | NA | 17 | CASSFLVRDTEGDTQYF | TGTGCCAGCAGCTTCCTGGTCCGGGACACTGAGGGAGATACGCAGTATTTT
NA | TRBJ2-7 | TRBV27 | NA | 14 | CASSPGPLAYEQYF | TGTGCCAGCAGTCCTGGACCCTTAGCCTACGAGCAGTACTTC
NA | TRBJ2-7 | TRBV11-2 | NA | 13 | CASREGSSYEQYF | TGTGCCAGCAGGGAGGGGAGCTCCTACGAGCAGTACTTC
NA | TRBJ2-1 | TRBV9 | TRBD2 | 18 | CASSVGTSGRAVYNEQFF | TGTGCCAGCAGCGTAGGGACTAGCGGGAGGGCAGTCTACAATGAGCAGTTCTTC
NA | TRBJ1-4 | TRBV9 | TRBD1 | 14 | CASSVGQGAEKLFF | TGTGCCAGCAGCGTGGGACAGGGGGCCGAAAAACTGTTTTTT
NA | TRBJ1-4 | TRBV6-6 | NA | 15 | CASSYRDGTWEKLFF | TGTGCCAGCAGTTACAGGGACGGGACCTGGGAAAAACTGTTTTTT
NA | TRBJ2-1 | TRBV4-1 | NA | 13 | CASRPDSYNEQFF | TGCGCCAGCAGACCTGACAGCTACAATGAGCAGTTCTTC
NA | TRBJ2-7 | TRBV27 | NA | 19 | CASSSLTPTGRGGSYEQYF | TGTGCCAGCAGTTCACTAACGCCGACAGGTCGTGGAGGATCCTACGAGCAGTACTTC
NA | TRBJ2-1 | TRBV5-4 | NA | 15 | CASSSMTGSYNEQFF | TGTGCCAGCAGCTCTATGACAGGTTCCTACAATGAGCAGTTCTTC
once | TRBJ2-2 | TRBV5-6 | NA | 12 | CASSLFPGELFF | TGTGCCAGCAGCTTGTTTCCCGGGGAGCTGTTTTTT
few | TRBJ2-1 | TRBV28 | TRBD1 | 13 | CASSLNRDRDEFF | TGTGCCAGCAGCCTTAACCGGGACAGGGATGAGTTCTTC